One and the same sample provided the 32 T cell receptor beta chains below, sequenced in a study of spatial heterogeneity in lung cancer. Study conclusions and caveats: Within tumors, counts of expanded alpha and beta TCRs tracked tumor mutation counts.

Via MiXCR, TCRdb re-called the 5' RACE reads, giving one row per CDR3 protein. The sample has nearly 11,000 distinct CDR3 sequences; roughly 5% are singletons. These receptors' targets are unknown. Time point: sample taken at primary tumor resection. Sample: lung tumor tissue, taken at surgery. The receptors stem from a male donor with early-stage non-small cell lung cancer.

By share, this clonotype counts as medium-sized (0.01 to 0.1%). The library was designed around alpha chains, so this beta chain is a stray read whose abundance carries little weight. The rearrangement uses TRBV6-2 or TRBV6-3 and TRBJ2-5, with D maybe TRBD1 (6 bases). There are 13 residues in the CDR3. The germline gives CDR1 MNHEY, CDR2 SVGEGT. V was pared by 2 bases and J by 5 bases, with 9 bases between. The CDR3 sequence is CASSYTGKETQYF. CDR3 sequence (DNA): TGTGCCAGCAGTTACACAGGGAAGGAGACCCAGTACTTC.

Ten or more counts support this clonotype. This beta chain lies outside the target of a library built for alpha chains; its clone size means little. V is TRBV27 and J is TRBJ1-5; tentatively, D is TRBD1 (6 bases). CDR1 is MNHEY, CDR2 SMNVEV, per germline (reference sequence). This CDR3 is built from 15 residues. The germline V and J ends were trimmed by 4 bases and 3 bases, with 13 bases remaining between them. CDR3 residues: CASSSYRDLNQPQHF. CDR3 nucleotides: TGTGCCAGCAGTTCGTACAGGGATCTCAATCAGCCCCAGCATTTT.

A note on this clonotype: This beta chain slipped into a library made for alpha chains as a stray read, so its size is not meaningful. The genes are TRBV7-2 and TRBJ2-1, with 10 bases lining up with TRBD2. This CDR3 comprises 15 residues. Germline trimming cut 0 bases from V and 6 bases from J; bases unmatched to any gene: 2. Per the germline V gene, CDR1 is SGHTA and CDR2 is FQGNSA. CDR3 in DNA: TGTGCCAGCAGCTTAGCAGCGGGGGGGCCCAATGAGCAGTTCTTC. It translates to CASSLAAGGPNEQFF. The full variable domain, completed using reference TRBV7-2 and TRBJ2-1, is GAGVSQSPSNKVTEKGKDVELRCDPISGHTALYWYRQSLGQGLEFLIYFQGNSAPDKSGLPSDRFSAERTGGSVSTLTIQRTQQEDSAVYLCASSLAAGGPNEQFFGPGTRLTVL.

This clonotype was observed at least ten times. This beta chain appears as a stray read in a library generated for alpha chains; its size is not informative. The J gene is TRBJ1-6, the V gene TRBV28; 10 nucleotides line up with TRBD1. The CDR3 consists of 15 residues. The germline V gene encodes CDR1 MDHEN and CDR2 SYDVKM. Trimming removed 5 bases from V and 5 bases from J; junction bases left unmatched: 3. CDR3 sequence (DNA): TGTGCCAGCAGTACCGGGACAGGGGATAATTCACCCCTCCACTTT. This encodes CASSTGTGDNSPLHF.

In its sample, this clonotype is large (0.1 to 1%). The library was designed around alpha chains, so this beta chain is a stray read whose abundance carries little weight. The chain uses TRBV3-1 and TRBJ1-6, with 9 bases matching TRBD1. Trimming removed 3 bases from V and 7 bases from J; junction bases left unmatched: 4. Germline-derived CDR1 and CDR2 are LGHDT and YNNKEL (reference sequence). The CDR3 is 15 amino acids. As DNA, the CDR3 is TGTGCCAGCAGCCAGGACAGGGGATTCAATTCACCCCTCCACTTT. It specifies CASSQDRGFNSPLHF. The full variable domain, its missing parts supplied by reference TRBV3-1 and TRBJ1-6, is DTAVSQTPKYLVTQMGNDKSIKCEQNLGHDTMYWYKQDSKKFLKIMFSYNNKELIINETVPNRFSPKSPDKAHLNLHINSLELGDSAVYFCASSQDRGFNSPLHFGNGTRLTVT.

This clonotype has at least ten counts. This beta chain is off target for a library built for alpha chains, so its abundance means little. The V gene is TRBV5-1, the J gene TRBJ2-7; D is unresolved. Trimming stripped 0 bases from V and 0 bases from J, with 7 bases between. The CDR3 has 14 residues. Germline lookup yields CDR1 SGHRS and CDR2 YFSETQ. In DNA form, the CDR3 reads TGCGCCAGCAGCTTGGCAGTGAACTCCTACGAGCAGTACTTC. Translating gives CASSLAVNSYEQYF.

The sample holds many counts of this clonotype. Since the library was made to target alpha chains, this beta chain is a stray read and its abundance is not meaningful. J is TRBJ2-1 and V is TRBV13, with 8 positions matching TRBD1. With V trimmed by 6 bases and J by 9 bases, 4 bases remained unmatched. Germline V lookup: CDR1 PRHDT, CDR2 FYEKMQ (reference sequence). CDR3 length equals 12 residues. The CDR3 region is CASSLQGGEQFF. Written as DNA, the CDR3 is TGTGCCAGCAGTCTACAGGGGGGTGAGCAGTTCTTC. The full variable domain, in which reference TRBV13 and TRBJ2-1 provide the parts outside the CDR3, is AAGVIQSPRHLIKEKRETATLKCYPIPRHDTVYWYQQGPGQDPQFLISFYEKMQSDKGSIPDRFSAQQFSDYHSELNMSSLELGDSALYFCASSLQGGEQFFGPGTRLTVL.

As for this clonotype: This beta chain was picked up by a library intended for alpha chains and is off target, so its count carries little meaning. The chain is built from TRBV20-1 and TRBJ2-5, with TRBD1 matching over 7 bases. Germline V gene lookup returns CDR1 DFQATT and CDR2 SNEGSKA (reference sequence). V lost 6 bases, J lost 1 base, and 5 bases stayed unmatched. This CDR3 comprises 13 residues. CDR3: CSAVRTGQETQYF. The CDR3 bases are TGCAGTGCCGTTCGGACAGGCCAAGAGACCCAGTACTTC.

This clonotype has ten or more counts. Because the library targeted alpha chains, this beta chain is an off-target read whose size means little. The chain has TRBV20-1 and TRBJ2-3; 8 positions match TRBD1. Germline V lookup: CDR1 DFQATT, CDR2 SNEGSKA (reference sequence). The CDR3 runs 14 residues. V shed 4 bases, J shed 3 bases, and the junction held 6 bases outside the gene matches. The CDR3 region has the DNA TGCAGTGCTATGACAGGGGATCGTACAGATACGCAGTATTTT. The encoded protein is CSAMTGDRTDTQYF.

This clonotype was counted many times. This beta chain was picked up by a library intended for alpha chains and is off target, so its count carries little meaning. V gene TRBV28 combines with J gene TRBJ1-5, with D unclear. V was cut by 8 bases and J by 5 bases, with 10 bases left in between. The CDR3 consists of 12 residues. Germline-derived CDR1 and CDR2 are MDHEN and SYDVKM. CDR3 in amino acids: CASQKADQPQHF. DNA for the CDR3: TGTGCCAGCCAGAAGGCCGATCAGCCCCAGCATTTT.

At least ten counts were recorded for this clonotype. Since it is a stray read in a library aimed at alpha chains, this beta chain has a size that is not meaningful. The V call is TRBV20-1, the J call TRBJ1-5, with a tentative D call TRBD1 (6 bases). The CDR3 contains 13 residues. The germline CDR1 and CDR2 sequences are DFQATT and SNEGSKA (reference sequence). V lost 1 base, J lost 2 bases, and 6 bases lay in between. The CDR3 here is CSARGQGNQPQHF. For the CDR3, the DNA is TGCAGTGCTAGAGGACAGGGCAATCAGCCCCAGCATTTT.

In this sample, this clonotype turned up many times. Little can be read into the size of this beta chain, an off-target read in a library designed for alpha chains. The rearrangement uses TRBV20-1 and TRBJ2-7; 10 nucleotides agree with TRBD2. Germline CDR1 is DFQATT and CDR2 is SNEGSKA (reference sequence). CDR3 length: 17 amino acids. Trimming at V came to 0 bases and at J to 6 bases, leaving 14 bases not matched to a gene. For the CDR3, the DNA is TGCAGTGCTAGAGATTTGTCTAGCGGGAGTGTTAGTTCCGAGCAGTACTTC. As protein: CSARDLSSGSVSSEQYF.

This clonotype was picked up many times. Since the library was made to target alpha chains, this beta chain is a stray read and its abundance is not meaningful. This rearrangement joins TRBV28 to TRBJ2-1; 13 bases map to TRBD2. The trim removed 4 bases at V and 6 bases at J, leaving 3 bases unmatched. The CDR3 has 15 residues. Germline V CDR1 and CDR2: MDHEN, SYDVKM. The CDR3 loop is CASSSRTSGSNEQFF. The CDR3 nucleotides are TGTGCCAGCAGTTCCCGGACTAGCGGGAGCAATGAGCAGTTCTTC.

This clonotype has ten or more counts. This beta chain is off target for a library built for alpha chains, so its abundance means little. The chain is built from TRBV20-1 and TRBJ2-1; TRBD2 matches at 10 bases. V trimming: 0 bases; J trimming: 5 bases; junction bases outside the gene matches: 4. This CDR3 region has 15 residues. Germline loops: CDR1 DFQATT, CDR2 SNEGSKA (reference sequence). This chain's CDR3 is CSARDASGSDNEQFF. In nucleotides, the CDR3 is TGCAGTGCTAGAGACGCTAGCGGGAGCGACAATGAGCAGTTCTTC.

This clonotype was observed many times. This beta chain was picked up by a library intended for alpha chains and is off target, so its count carries little meaning. The chain employs TRBV28 and TRBJ2-3; 10 positions agree with TRBD1. CDR1 is MDHEN and CDR2 is SYDVKM in the germline V gene. The CDR3 consists of 17 residues. Trimming took 2 bases from V and 0 from J; bases not matched to a gene: 5. CDR3 DNA: TGTGCCAGCAGTTTACAGGACAGGGGGGGTAGCACAGATACGCAGTATTTT. It translates to CASSLQDRGGSTDTQYF.

The table lists this clonotype with a few counts. This beta chain is an unintended read in a library built for alpha chains; its size means little. The chain is built from TRBV6-6 and TRBJ2-7; D not resolved. Deletions cut 2 bases from V and 2 bases from J, with 10 bases between. Germline loops: CDR1 MNHNY, CDR2 SVGAGI (reference sequence). This CDR3 has 14 amino acids. DNA for the CDR3: TGTGCCAGCAGTTACAACGGAAGACCCTACGAGCAGTACTTC. It codes for CASSYNGRPYEQYF.

This clonotype was recorded many times. This beta chain is a stray read from a library made for alpha chains; its abundance is not meaningful. This chain uses TRBV2 with TRBJ1-4, with a tentative D call TRBD1 (5 bases). V was shortened by 4 bases and J by 6 bases, with 15 bases between the two germline ends. This CDR3 comprises 15 residues. Germline lookup yields CDR1 SNHLY and CDR2 FYNNEI. In DNA form, the CDR3 reads TGTGCCAGCAGTGGGGCGACAGTCGGGCATGAAAAACTGTTTTTT. It translates to CASSGATVGHEKLFF. The full variable domain, completed using reference TRBV2 and TRBJ1-4, is EPEVTQTPSHQVTQMGQEVILRCVPISNHLYFYWYRQILGQKVEFLVSFYNNEISEKSEIFDDQFSVERPDGSNFTLKIRSTKLEDSAMYFCASSGATVGHEKLFFGSGTQLSVL.

This clonotype was observed at least ten times. Since it is a stray read in a library aimed at alpha chains, this beta chain has a size that is not meaningful. The V gene is TRBV27, the J gene TRBJ2-7, with 9 positions matching TRBD2. J lost 2 bases, V lost 7 bases, and 9 bases had no gene match. Germline V CDR1 and CDR2: MNHEY, SMNVEV (reference sequence). The CDR3 consists of 15 residues. The CDR3 coding sequence is TGTGCCAGCATGGAGACTAGCGGAGACACCTACGAGCAGTACTTC. Protein: CASMETSGDTYEQYF.

This clonotype was observed many times. This beta chain is off target for a library built for alpha chains, so its abundance means little. The chain recombines TRBV7-9 with TRBJ1-2; D gene unclear. Trimming pared 6 bases from V and 8 bases from J, leaving 19 bases between. This CDR3 is 14 amino acids long. The germline gives CDR1 SEHNR, CDR2 FQNEAQ (reference sequence). CDR3 nucleotides: TGTGCCAGCAGTCCAGCTGCTGGGGTATGGGGCTACACCTTC. It translates to CASSPAAGVWGYTF. Full variable domain (remainder filled in from reference TRBV7-9 and TRBJ1-2): DTGVSQNPRHKITKRGQNVTFRCDPISEHNRLYWYRQTLGQGPEFLTYFQNEAQLEKSRLLSDRFSAERPKGSFSTLEIQRTEQGDSAMYLCASSPAAGVWGYTFGSGTRLTVV.

This clonotype appeared many times. This beta chain slipped into a library made for alpha chains as a stray read, so its size is not meaningful. The rearrangement links TRBV28 to TRBJ2-3; D may be TRBD1 (5 bases). Germline V gene sequence: CDR1 MDHEN, CDR2 SYDVKM. V was shortened by 8 bases and J by 1 base, with 10 bases between the two germline ends. The CDR3 length is 13 residues. CDR3: CASSLGGTDTQYF. The CDR3 nucleotides are TGTGCCAGCTCTTTAGGGGGCACAGATACGCAGTATTTT.

This clonotype was recorded at least ten times. This beta chain represents an off-target read in a library built for alpha chains; its size is of limited meaning. The CDR3 region has the DNA TGCAGTGCTAGCCTTCAGGATTACGAGCAGTACTTC. It encodes CSASLQDYEQYF. The genes are TRBV20-1 and TRBJ2-7; D is uncertain. Per germline, CDR1 DFQATT and CDR2 SNEGSKA (reference sequence). The CDR3 totals 12 residues. Trimming shortened V by 3 bases and J by 4 bases, and 10 bases separated the two germline ends.

This clonotype has at least ten counts. The library was prepared for alpha chains; this beta chain is a stray read, so its frequency means little. This chain links TRBV29-1 with TRBJ1-1; D unresolved. The CDR3 runs to 10 residues. V was trimmed by 7 bases and J by 4 bases, leaving 7 bases between them. Germline CDR1 and CDR2: SQVTM and ANQGSEA. CDR3 sequence: CSGRATEAFF. CDR3 sequence (DNA): TGCAGCGGACGGGCCACTGAAGCTTTCTTT.

In this sample, this clonotype turned up many times. This beta chain represents an off-target read in a library built for alpha chains; its size is of limited meaning. This chain uses TRBV10-3 with TRBJ2-7; D gene ambiguous. The V gene's germline CDR1 is ENHRY and CDR2 SYGVKD. The CDR3 consists of 15 residues. Trimming stripped 0 bases from V and 7 bases from J, with 16 bases between. CDR3 DNA sequence: TGTGCCATCAGTGAGTCGGAGTACCGGGCGGAGGAGCAGTACTTC. It specifies CAISESEYRAEEQYF.

Turning to this clonotype: Being off target in a library aimed at alpha chains, this beta chain has a size of little meaning. The chain uses TRBV5-5 and TRBJ1-5; D ambiguous. This CDR3 is built from 13 residues. The germline CDR1 and CDR2 sequences are SGHKS and YYEKEE (reference sequence). Trimming left V 0 bases short and J 5 bases short, with 6 bases between. This CDR3 reads CASSLDGHQPQHF. CDR3 in DNA: TGTGCCAGCAGCTTGGACGGACATCAGCCCCAGCATTTT.

This clonotype was recorded a few times. This beta chain slipped into a library made for alpha chains as a stray read, so its size is not meaningful. The chain carries TRBV20-1 and TRBJ2-2; D not certain. In germline, CDR1 is DFQATT, CDR2 SNEGSKA (reference sequence). This CDR3 comprises 12 residues. The ends were cut back, 1 base at V and 5 bases at J, with 5 bases in the middle. The CDR3: CSARGRTGELFF. CDR3 nucleotides: TGCAGTGCTAGAGGGCGGACCGGGGAGCTGTTTTTT.

This clonotype was observed many times. This beta chain lies outside the target of a library built for alpha chains; its clone size means little. This chain joins TRBV15 and TRBJ2-1; D is perhaps TRBD1 (5 bases). Between the trimmed V and J ends, which lost 3 bases and 7 bases, there was a span of 13 bases. The CDR3 is made up of 14 amino acids. Germline V gives CDR1 LNHNV, CDR2 YYDKDF (reference sequence). The CDR3 spells CATSRAGLGNEQFF. The CDR3 DNA follows: TGTGCCACCAGCAGGGCAGGGTTAGGAAATGAGCAGTTCTTC.

This clonotype was picked up many times. This beta chain came through as a stray read in a library set up for alpha chains, and its size says little. The genes are TRBV18 and TRBJ1-4; 7 nucleotides align to TRBD1. The CDR3 contains 16 residues. Germline assignment: CDR1 KGHSH and CDR2 LQKENI. The V gene end was trimmed by 2 bases and the J gene end by 0 bases; junction bases not matched to a gene: 3. The CDR3 reads CASSPNRGATNEKLFF. The DNA for the CDR3 is TGTGCCAGCTCACCAAACAGGGGCGCAACTAATGAAAAACTGTTTTTT.

The table lists this clonotype with many counts. This beta chain is a stray sequence in a library constructed for alpha chains; its clone size is not meaningful. The rearrangement uses TRBV7-9 and TRBJ2-2; D uncertain. The V end was cut by 4 bases, the J end by 5 bases, with 14 bases between. This CDR3 contains 15 residues. CDR1 and CDR2 from the germline V gene are SEHNR and FQNEAQ (reference sequence). Here the CDR3 reads CASSYHSQPTGELFF. The DNA for the CDR3 is TGTGCCAGCAGCTACCACAGCCAGCCAACCGGGGAGCTGTTTTTT. The entire variable domain, with the rest obtained from reference TRBV7-9 and TRBJ2-2, is as follows: DTGVSQNPRHKITKRGQNVTFRCDPISEHNRLYWYRQTLGQGPEFLTYFQNEAQLEKSRLLSDRFSAERPKGSFSTLEIQRTEQGDSAMYLCASSYHSQPTGELFFGEGSRLTVL.

At least ten counts were recorded for this clonotype. A library prepared for alpha chains yielded this beta chain as an off-target read; its size is of little meaning. The chain links TRBV10-3 to TRBJ1-5, with D unclear. CDR1 is ENHRY, CDR2 SYGVKD, per germline. This CDR3 contains 14 residues. V gave up 3 bases and J gave up 0 bases, with 6 bases separating them. The CDR3 loop reads CAISDVYSNQPQHF. The CDR3 nucleotides are TGTGCCATCAGTGACGTCTATAGCAATCAGCCCCAGCATTTT.

This clonotype was recorded many times. Since it is a stray read in a library aimed at alpha chains, this beta chain has a size that is not meaningful. The chain couples TRBV6-1 to TRBJ2-7; TRBD1 or TRBD2 may be the D gene (5 bases each). Germline lookup yields CDR1 MNHNS and CDR2 SASEGT. The CDR3 covers 11 residues. The V end was cut by 5 bases, the J end by 4 bases, with 6 bases between. This chain's CDR3 is CASSWGYEQYF. The CDR3 nucleotides are TGTGCCAGCAGTTGGGGGTACGAGCAGTACTTC.

This clonotype was counted at least ten times. This beta chain came through as a stray read in a library set up for alpha chains, and its size says little. The J gene is TRBJ1-1, the V gene TRBV7-9, with D possibly being TRBD1 (6 bases). This CDR3 spans 13 amino acids. In germline, CDR1 is SEHNR, CDR2 FQNEAQ (reference sequence). Trimming pared 8 bases from V and 4 bases from J, leaving 14 bases between. CDR3 nucleotide sequence: TGTGCCAGCGCCCTAGGGGGTGGCACTGAAGCTTTCTTT. Protein sequence: CASALGGGTEAFF.

This clonotype occurred many times. This beta chain slipped into a library made for alpha chains as a stray read, so its size is not meaningful. The rearrangement joins TRBV7-2 to TRBJ1-1, with no clear D. This CDR3 region has 12 residues. V dropped 3 bases and J dropped 0 bases, with 2 bases sitting between them. The germline V gene has CDR1 SGHTA and CDR2 FQGNSA. The CDR3 DNA is TGTGCCAGCAGCTTGATGAACACTGAAGCTTTCTTT. Translating gives CASSLMNTEAFF. Looking up the rest from reference TRBV7-2 and TRBJ1-1 gives the full variable domain: GAGVSQSPSNKVTEKGKDVELRCDPISGHTALYWYRQSLGQGLEFLIYFQGNSAPDKSGLPSDRFSAERTGGSVSTLTIQRTQQEDSAVYLCASSLMNTEAFFGQGTRLTVV.